The 3 T cell receptor beta chains below come from one sample, sequenced in a study of blood T cell repertoires in COVID-19. Measured with immunoSEQ multiplex PCR; TCRdb has only the in-frame clones, and not every one. This repertoire shows tens of thousands of clones, 89% found once; its top ten account for approximately 5.5%. The specimen was peripheral blood. The source of these receptors is a woman of 80 years or more with active COVID-19.

V and J are TRBV6-5 and TRBJ2-3; 11 bases are shared with TRBD1. V trimming: 6 bases; J trimming: 11 bases; junction bases outside the gene matches: 13. Germline CDR1 reads MNHEY; CDR2 reads SVGAGI. The CDR3 totals 15 residues. The CDR3 is CASRRSGTGGPGQYF. CDR3 bases: TGTGCCAGCAGGCGTTCCGGGACAGGGGGGCCGGGGCAGTATTTT.

The gene calls are TRBV28 and TRBJ1-2; TRBD1 is a possible D gene (6 bases). This CDR3 is 15 amino acids long. Germline V gene data show CDR1 as MDHEN and CDR2 as SYDVKM. V dropped 6 bases and J dropped 0 bases, with 14 bases sitting between them. CDR3 sequence reads: CASSPGQSANYGYTF. As DNA, the CDR3 is TGTGCCAGCAGCCCTGGACAGTCAGCTAACTATGGCTACACCTTC.

This clone has a handful of counts. The chain employs TRBV6-2 or TRBV6-3 and TRBJ2-7; 11 bases are shared with TRBD2. CDR1 is MNHEY and CDR2 is SVGEGT in the germline V gene. The ends lost 6 bases at V and 4 bases at J; junction bases unmatched: 14. The CDR3 totals 17 residues. This CDR3 is CASSKIPLAGGRYEQYF. CDR3 in DNA: TGTGCCAGCAGCAAAATACCATTAGCGGGAGGGCGATACGAGCAGTACTTC.